Following are 30 T cell receptor beta chains from one sample sequenced in a study of T cell responses to AZD1222 COVID-19 vaccine. Libraries were prepared by immunoSEQ multiplex PCR; TCRdb keeps only in-frame clonotypes and omits some of them. Of around 200,000 clones listed, around 94% are singletons. The sequencing here drew on peripheral blood, taken 28 days after the second AZD1222 dose. These TCRs come from an adult who received the AZD1222 COVID-19 vaccine.

The J gene is TRBJ1-4, the V gene TRBV6-5; a weak D match, TRBD1 (5 bases). Per the germline V gene, CDR1 is MNHEY and CDR2 is SVGAGI. This CDR3 is built from 14 residues. V lost 6 bases and J lost 7, with 15 bases in between. This CDR3 reads CASSRDRASEKLFF. Here the CDR3 DNA reads TGTGCCAGCAGCAGGGACCGAGCCTCTGAAAAACTGTTTTTT.

This rearrangement joins TRBV6-6 to TRBJ1-5; possible D gene TRBD1, 5 bases. V shed 5 bases and J shed 4 bases, with 15 bases lying between them. CDR1 is MNHNY and CDR2 is SVGAGI in the germline V gene (reference sequence). This CDR3 has 15 residues. The CDR3 spells CASSHGTLGNQPQHF. As DNA, the CDR3 is TGTGCCAGCAGTCACGGGACCCTCGGGAATCAGCCCCAGCATTTT.

This chain uses TRBV9 with TRBJ2-5, with 7 bases matching TRBD2. CDR1 is SGDLS and CDR2 is YYNGEE in the germline V gene. The CDR3 is 17 amino acids. V shed 0 bases and J 2 bases; nucleotides not matched to a gene: 10. The CDR3 here is CASSVAFGSSGQETQYF. The CDR3 DNA sequence: TGTGCCAGCAGCGTAGCTTTTGGGTCTAGCGGACAAGAGACCCAGTACTTC.

The V gene is TRBV7-9, the J gene TRBJ1-4; D is unresolved. CDR1 and CDR2 from the germline V gene are SEHNR and FQNEAQ (reference sequence). The V end was cut by 1 base, the J end by 7 bases, with 4 bases between. This CDR3 has 12 amino acids. The CDR3 nucleotides read TGTGCCAGCAGCTTAGGATCTGAAAAACTGTTTTTT. Translating gives CASSLGSEKLFF.

V is TRBV18 and J is TRBJ1-2; a possible D gene is TRBD1 (6 bases). The germline CDR1 and CDR2 sequences are KGHSH and LQKENI. The CDR3 runs to 17 residues. Trimming took 3 bases from V and 4 from J, leaving 21 bases between them. The CDR3 region has the DNA TGTGCCAGCTCACCGCCCGGGGCCCGCCAAGGGGGCTATGGCTACACCTTC. This gives the protein CASSPPGARQGGYGYTF.

This rearrangement joins TRBV19 to TRBJ2-3; TRBD1 matches at 9 bases. Germline lookup yields CDR1 LNHDA and CDR2 SQIVND (reference sequence). The junction had 9 bases not matched to a gene; V was cut back by 3 bases and J by 8 bases. The CDR3 has 15 amino acids. This chain's CDR3 is CASSIVGQGRATQYF. In DNA, the CDR3 is TGTGCCAGTAGTATTGTGGGACAGGGCAGGGCTACGCAGTATTTT.

The count of this clone is one. V and J are TRBV7-2 and TRBJ2-3, with D possibly TRBD2 on 6 matching bases. CDR1 is SGHTA and CDR2 is FQGNSA in the germline V gene. The CDR3 spans 14 residues. V gave up 2 bases and J gave up 8 bases, with 14 bases separating them. The CDR3 protein is CASSLSGLRPTQYF. The CDR3 nucleotides are TGTGCCAGCAGCTTAAGCGGGCTACGTCCTACGCAGTATTTT.

The V gene is TRBV6-5, the J gene TRBJ2-7; possibly TRBD2 for D (6 bases). CDR1 and CDR2 from the germline V gene are MNHEY and SVGAGI. The V end was cut by 5 bases, the J end by 5 bases, with 10 bases between. This CDR3 is built from 12 residues. DNA of the CDR3: TGTGCCAGCAGTCGGAGGGGAAACGAGCAGTACTTC. It encodes CASSRRGNEQYF.

A few counts support this clone. Other DNA sequences in this specimen translate into the identical CDR3. The chain joins TRBV6-5 to TRBJ1-1; D call uncertain. The CDR3 consists of 11 residues. V lost 6 bases and J 0 bases, leaving 2 bases between the germline ends. CDR1 is MNHEY, CDR2 SVGAGI, per germline. The CDR3 bases are TGTGCCAGCAGGGTGAACACTGAAGCTTTCTTT. Translated: CASRVNTEAFF.

The chain is built from TRBV27 and TRBJ2-2; no clear D gene. This CDR3 comprises 13 residues. Trimming shortened V by 5 bases and J by 1 base, and 5 bases separated the two germline ends. Germline CDR1 is MNHEY and CDR2 is SMNVEV (reference sequence). The CDR3 sequence: CASSGMNTGELFF. CDR3 DNA: TGTGCCAGCAGTGGTATGAACACCGGGGAGCTGTTTTTT.

This clone was detected once. The chain couples TRBV23-1 to TRBJ1-5; D is uncertain. TRBV23-1 is reported as an ORF; its role is uncertain. This CDR3 has 13 residues. V lost 3 bases and J 3 bases, leaving 6 bases between the germline ends. This CDR3 reads CASSHGFNQPQHF. CDR3 nucleotide sequence: TGCGCCAGCAGTCATGGGTTCAATCAGCCCCAGCATTTT.

This chain joins TRBV28 and TRBJ2-7; D not resolved. CDR3 length equals 13 residues. From germline, CDR1 is MDHEN and CDR2 SYDVKM. Trimming pared 4 bases from V and 5 bases from J, leaving 12 bases between. Here the CDR3 reads CASSWTGWDEQYF. The CDR3 DNA reads as TGTGCCAGCAGTTGGACGGGTTGGGACGAGCAGTACTTC.

This rearrangement joins TRBV7-3 to TRBJ2-2; a weak D match, TRBD2 (6 bases). V lost 5 bases and J lost 3, with 13 bases in between. CDR3 length: 15 residues. The germline V gene has CDR1 SGHTA and CDR2 FQGTGA. This CDR3 reads CASSPYSGDTGELFF. The CDR3 DNA reads as TGTGCCAGCAGCCCCTACTCGGGGGACACCGGGGAGCTGTTTTTT.

The gene calls are TRBV6-5 and TRBJ1-6; D not resolved. Trimming removed 0 bases at V and 4 bases at J, with 10 bases between. CDR3 size: 16 residues. The germline CDR1 and CDR2 sequences are MNHEY and SVGAGI. The CDR3 DNA is TGTGCCAGCAGTTACTCGGGAGTGGGATATAATTCACCCCTCCACTTT. It encodes CASSYSGVGYNSPLHF.

The V gene is TRBV2, the J gene TRBJ2-7; D unresolved. Germline V gene sequence: CDR1 SNHLY, CDR2 FYNNEI. Trimming left V 5 bases short and J 4 bases short, with 9 bases between. The length of the CDR3 is 12 residues. CDR3 nucleotide sequence: TGTGCCAGCAGTATCAGCCTGTACGAGCAGTACTTC. It specifies CASSISLYEQYF.

This clone was observed once. The chain carries TRBV24-1 and TRBJ1-1; 7 positions agree with TRBD1. The ends lost 11 bases at V and 4 bases at J; junction bases unmatched: 9. Germline CDR1 reads KGHDR; CDR2 reads SFDVKD. There are 13 residues in the CDR3. DNA of the CDR3: TGTGCCAAAACAGGGGATATTGGCACTGAAGCTTTCTTT. Encoded protein: CAKTGDIGTEAFF.

V gene TRBV19 combines with J gene TRBJ1-5; 9 bases match TRBD1. In germline, CDR1 is LNHDA, CDR2 SQIVND (reference sequence). V trimming: 7 bases; J trimming: 6 bases; junction bases outside the gene matches: 7. This CDR3 has 14 residues. In nucleotides, the CDR3 is TGTGCCAGTACAAAACAGGGGGCAGGTCAGCCCCAGCATTTT. Residues: CASTKQGAGQPQHF. Filled out from reference TRBV19 and TRBJ1-5, the complete variable domain reads DGGITQSPKYLFRKEGQNVTLSCEQNLNHDAMYWYRQDPGQGLRLIYYSQIVNDFQKGDIAEGYSVSREKKESFPLTVTSAQKNPTAFYLCASTKQGAGQPQHFGDGTRLSIL.

The CDR3 loop reads CATSDSTGKHGNEQFF. For the CDR3, the DNA is TGTGCCACCAGTGACAGCACCGGGAAACATGGGAATGAGCAGTTCTTC. The rearrangement links TRBV24-1 to TRBJ2-1; possibly TRBD2 for D (5 bases). CDR3 length: 16 amino acids. V shed 4 bases and J shed 7 bases, with 19 bases lying between them. Germline lookup yields CDR1 KGHDR and CDR2 SFDVKD.

The J gene is TRBJ1-1, the V gene TRBV30; D call uncertain. Between the trimmed V and J ends, which lost 2 bases and 4 bases, there was a span of 5 bases. This CDR3 spans 11 amino acids. The germline gives CDR1 GTSNPN, CDR2 SVGIG (reference sequence). This CDR3 reads CAWSWGTEAFF. In DNA, the CDR3 is TGTGCCTGGAGTTGGGGCACTGAAGCTTTCTTT.

The chain is built from TRBV7-2 and TRBJ1-2; 9 nucleotides match TRBD1. The V and J ends lost 5 bases and 5 bases, in that order; junction bases with no gene match: 9. CDR1 is SGHTA, CDR2 FQGNSA, per germline. The CDR3 contains 15 residues. CDR3 DNA: TGTGCCAGCAGCGACTTGACAGGGGGGATATATGGCTACACCTTC. It yields the protein CASSDLTGGIYGYTF.

The sample holds one count of this clone. The chain couples TRBV3-1 (or the pseudogene TRBV3-2) to TRBJ2-1, with 12 nucleotides matching TRBD2. The CDR3 runs 16 residues. Per the germline V gene, CDR1 is LGHDT and CDR2 is YNNKEL (reference sequence). Germline trimming cut 4 bases from V and 5 bases from J; bases unmatched to any gene: 6. DNA for the CDR3: TGTGCCAGCAGCCCCCTGACTAGCGGGAGTAACAATGAGCAGTTCTTC. Translated: CASSPLTSGSNNEQFF.

This clone was seen a handful of times. CDR3 in amino acids: CASSPGQIRSNQPQHF. The CDR3 DNA reads as TGTGCCAGCAGCCCTGGACAGATACGGAGCAATCAGCCCCAGCATTTT. The chain uses TRBV6-2 or TRBV6-3 and TRBJ1-5; D might be TRBD1 (6 bases). Germline assignment: CDR1 MNHEY and CDR2 SVGEGT. CDR3 size: 16 residues. Trimming cost V 6 bases and J 1 base, with 16 bases left between them.

V usage is TRBV9 and J usage is TRBJ1-3; D possibly corresponds to TRBD1 (6 bases). Trimming stripped 3 bases from V and 3 bases from J, with 19 bases between. Germline CDR1 SGDLS, CDR2 YYNGEE. The CDR3 has 17 amino acids. CDR3 region: CASSDISGDPSGNTIYF. The CDR3 bases are TGTGCCAGCAGCGACATTTCAGGGGATCCGAGTGGAAACACCATATATTTT.

The genes are TRBV6-4 and TRBJ2-1, with TRBD2 matching 10 bases. Germline V lookup: CDR1 MRHNA, CDR2 SNTAGT. The length of the CDR3 is 15 residues. The junction had 9 bases not matched to a gene; V was cut back by 6 bases and J by 7 bases. CDR3 sequence (DNA): TGTGCCAGCAGCTCGACTAGCGGGCGTAAGAATGAGCAGTTCTTC. This codes for CASSSTSGRKNEQFF.

The V gene is TRBV27, the J gene TRBJ2-3; possibly TRBD1 for D (6 bases). The germline gives CDR1 MNHEY, CDR2 SMNVEV (reference sequence). This CDR3 spans 18 amino acids. The V end was cut by 4 bases, the J end by 0 bases, with 20 bases between. CDR3 region: CASSYEPGTSFSTDTQYF. The CDR3 region has the DNA TGTGCCAGCAGTTACGAGCCCGGGACAAGCTTCAGCACAGATACGCAGTATTTT.

J is TRBJ2-3 and V is TRBV21-1; the table assigns TRBD2, which was not confirmed against the DNA. TRBV21-1 is a pseudogene segment. This CDR3 has 20 amino acids. Written as DNA, the CDR3 is TGTGCCAGCAGCAGGAGGGGAGACGCACTAGCGGGAGGAGAAACAGATACGCAGTATTTT. Amino acid sequence: CASSRRGDALAGGETDTQYF.

This sequence joins TRBV19 and TRBJ1-3; D ambiguous. The CDR3 spans 13 residues. V lost 9 bases, J lost 0 bases, and 9 bases lay in between. Germline-derived CDR1 and CDR2 are LNHDA and SQIVND (reference sequence). The CDR3 spells CASRTGSGNTIYF. The CDR3 DNA sequence: TGTGCCAGCCGCACCGGCTCTGGAAACACCATATATTTT.

This clone was seen a single time. The chain recombines TRBV11-3 with TRBJ1-1; D possibly corresponds to TRBD1 (5 bases). This CDR3 is built from 14 residues. V lost 5 bases, J lost 6 bases, and 16 bases lay in between. Per germline, CDR1 SGHNT and CDR2 YENEEA. The CDR3 DNA is TGTGCCAGCAGCAAGGGGACCCCGTGGCCTGAAGCTTTCTTT. Amino acids: CASSKGTPWPEAFF.

The chain has TRBV5-5 and TRBJ2-7; D unresolved. The germline V gene has CDR1 SGHKS and CDR2 YYEKEE (reference sequence). Trimming took off 7 bases at V and 5 bases at J, with 22 bases between the two ends. This CDR3 has 15 residues. The CDR3 loop is CASAFRPDSPDEQYF. Written as DNA, the CDR3 is TGTGCCAGCGCCTTTCGTCCAGACTCGCCGGACGAGCAGTACTTC.

This clone came up a few times. The rearrangement uses TRBV6-4 and TRBJ1-1, with D tentatively TRBD1 (5 bases). Germline lookup yields CDR1 MRHNA and CDR2 SNTAGT. Trimming cost V 0 bases and J 9 bases, with 11 bases left between them. This CDR3 has 13 amino acids. CDR3 sequence (DNA): TGTGCCAGCAGTGACTCGTCCAGGGCTCAAGCTTTCTTT. This gives the protein CASSDSSRAQAFF.